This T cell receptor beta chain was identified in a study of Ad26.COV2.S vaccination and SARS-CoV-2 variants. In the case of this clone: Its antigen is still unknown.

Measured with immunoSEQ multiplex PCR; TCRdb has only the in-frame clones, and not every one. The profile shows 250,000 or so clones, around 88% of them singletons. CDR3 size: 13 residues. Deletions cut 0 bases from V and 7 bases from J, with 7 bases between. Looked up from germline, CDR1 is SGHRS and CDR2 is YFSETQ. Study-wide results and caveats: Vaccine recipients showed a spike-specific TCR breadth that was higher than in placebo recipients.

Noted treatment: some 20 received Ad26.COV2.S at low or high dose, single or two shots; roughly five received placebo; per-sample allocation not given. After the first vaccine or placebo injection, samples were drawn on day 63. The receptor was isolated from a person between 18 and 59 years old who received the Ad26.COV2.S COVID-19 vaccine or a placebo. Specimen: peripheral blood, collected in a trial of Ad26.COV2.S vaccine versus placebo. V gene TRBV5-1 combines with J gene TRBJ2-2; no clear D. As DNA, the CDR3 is TGCGCCAGCAGCTTGGTGGGGAACGGGGAGCTGTTTTTT. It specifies CASSLVGNGELFF.